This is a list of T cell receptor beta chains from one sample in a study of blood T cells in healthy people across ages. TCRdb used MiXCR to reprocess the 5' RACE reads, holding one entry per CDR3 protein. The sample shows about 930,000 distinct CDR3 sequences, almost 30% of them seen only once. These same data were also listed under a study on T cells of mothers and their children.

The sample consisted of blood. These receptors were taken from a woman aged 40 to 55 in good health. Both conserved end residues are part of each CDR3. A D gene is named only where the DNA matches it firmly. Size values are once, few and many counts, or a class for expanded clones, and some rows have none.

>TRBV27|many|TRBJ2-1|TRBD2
TGTGCCAGCACCCAAGGACTAGCGGGTTACAATGAGCAGTTCTTC
CASTQGLAGYNEQFF
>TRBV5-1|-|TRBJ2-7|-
TGCGCCAGCATCCGGGGGACAGACTACGAGCAGTACTTC
CASIRGTDYEQYF
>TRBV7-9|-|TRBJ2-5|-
TGTGCCAGCGGATTGAAGGGGGAAGACCAAGGGACCCAGTACTTC
CASGLKGEDQGTQYF
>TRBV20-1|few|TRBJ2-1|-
TGCAGTGTAAGGGGGGGGGATGGCAATGAGCAGTTCTTC
CSVRGGDGNEQFF
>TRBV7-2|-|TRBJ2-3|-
TGTGCCAGCAGCTCTCTCACCCTTACGCAGTATTTT
CASSSLTLTQYF
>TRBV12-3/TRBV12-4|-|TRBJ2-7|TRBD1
TGTGCCAGCAGTGTGGACAGGAATTACGAGCAGTACTTC
CASSVDRNYEQYF
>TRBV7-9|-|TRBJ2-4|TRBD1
TGTGCCAGCAGCATGCTGTGGACAGGGGGCCCTGGGAACATTCAGTACTTC
CASSMLWTGGPGNIQYF
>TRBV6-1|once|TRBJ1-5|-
TGTGCCAGCAGTGAAGGGGTGGGGGGCCGTGGATATAGCAATCAGCCCCAGCATTTT
CASSEGVGGRGYSNQPQHF
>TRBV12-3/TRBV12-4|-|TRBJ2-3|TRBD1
TGTGCCAGCAGACCAACCGGGACAGGAACAGATACGCAGTATTTT
CASRPTGTGTDTQYF
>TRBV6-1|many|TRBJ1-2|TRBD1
TGTGCCAGCAGTGGAGTCCCGGGACAGGGCGTCGACTCTTATGGCTACACCTTC
CASSGVPGQGVDSYGYTF
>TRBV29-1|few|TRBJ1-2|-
TGCAGCGTTGATTTGGGGCCCGAAGCGCATAGCTACACCTTC
CSVDLGPEAHSYTF
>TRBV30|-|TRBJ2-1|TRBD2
TGTGCCTGGAGTTTGCCGGGACTAGCCATGGAGACAACTAACAATGAGCAGTTCTTC
CAWSLPGLAMETTNNEQFF
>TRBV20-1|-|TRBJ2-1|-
TGCAGTGCTAGAGTTCGCGCAGGGGCCTACAATGAGCAGTTCTTC
CSARVRAGAYNEQFF
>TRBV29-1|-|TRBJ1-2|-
TGCAGTGTCGAACGAAGCCGGGACGGTGGCTACACCTTC
CSVERSRDGGYTF
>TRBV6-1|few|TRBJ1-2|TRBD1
TGTGCCAGCAGTGAAAGGGGACAGGGCTATGGCTACACCTTC
CASSERGQGYGYTF
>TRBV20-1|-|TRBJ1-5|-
TGCAGTGCTACAATCAATCAGCCCCAGCATTTT
CSATINQPQHF
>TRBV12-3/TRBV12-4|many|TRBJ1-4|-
TGTGCCAGCAGCTCCTGGACGGAAACTAATGAAAAACTGTTTTTT
CASSSWTETNEKLFF
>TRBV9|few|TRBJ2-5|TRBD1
TGTGCCAGCAGCGTAGGGACAGGGGGCTTCGAGACCCAGTACTTC
CASSVGTGGFETQYF
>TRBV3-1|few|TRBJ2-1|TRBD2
TGTGCCAGCAGCCAGGCGCCTAGCGGGGGGCTCGATGAGCAGTTCTTC
CASSQAPSGGLDEQFF
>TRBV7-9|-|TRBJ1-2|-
TGTGCCAGCAGCTCCTCCCCCCGCCAGGGGAGCGTCTATGGCTACACCTTC
CASSSSPRQGSVYGYTF
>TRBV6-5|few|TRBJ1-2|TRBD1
TGTGCCAGCAGCACCGGGACAGCGAATTGCTATGGCTACACCTTC
CASSTGTANCYGYTF